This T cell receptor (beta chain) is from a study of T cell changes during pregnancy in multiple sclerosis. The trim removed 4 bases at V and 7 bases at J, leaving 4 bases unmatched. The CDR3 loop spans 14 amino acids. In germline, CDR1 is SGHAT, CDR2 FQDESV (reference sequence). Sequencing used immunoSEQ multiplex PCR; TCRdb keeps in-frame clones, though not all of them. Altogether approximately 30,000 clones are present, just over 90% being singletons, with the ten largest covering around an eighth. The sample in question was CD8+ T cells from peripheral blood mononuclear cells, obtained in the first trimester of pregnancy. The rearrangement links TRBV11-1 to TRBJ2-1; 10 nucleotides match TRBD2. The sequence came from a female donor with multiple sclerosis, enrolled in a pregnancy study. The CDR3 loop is CASSSGGLANEQFF. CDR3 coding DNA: TGTGCCAGCAGCTCCGGGGGACTAGCGAATGAGCAGTTCTTC.